The 25 T cell receptor beta chains presented below share a single source sample, sequenced in a study of CD8 T cells in ankylosing spondylitis. MiXCR, run by TCRdb on the 5' RACE reads, gives a single entry per CDR3 protein. This table has roughly 150,000 distinct CDR3 sequences, 25% to 35% appearing once. The specimen was synovial fluid, either unsorted or a sorted T cell fraction (not recorded which). Receptors were obtained from a male donor with ankylosing spondylitis.

This chain connects TRBV28 to TRBJ2-3; D ambiguous. The ends were cut back, 7 bases at V and 0 bases at J, with 14 bases in the middle. CDR1 and CDR2 from the germline V gene are MDHEN and SYDVKM. The length of the CDR3 is 15 residues. CDR3 sequence: CASTPAPLSTDTQYF. DNA for the CDR3: TGTGCCAGCACTCCTGCGCCCCTAAGCACAGATACGCAGTATTTT.

J is TRBJ1-4 and V is TRBV28, with a possible D match to TRBD1 (6 bases). Trimming removed 6 bases at V and 4 bases at J, with 15 bases between. The germline CDR1 and CDR2 sequences are MDHEN and SYDVKM. CDR3 length: 15 residues. The CDR3 sequence: CASSSPQGVNEKLFF. The CDR3 DNA follows: TGTGCCAGCAGCTCCCCACAGGGAGTTAATGAAAAACTGTTTTTT.

The J gene is TRBJ2-1, the V gene TRBV7-2; 12 bases fit TRBD2. The CDR3 extends over 15 amino acids. Per germline, CDR1 SGHTA and CDR2 FQGNSA. The trim removed 5 bases at V and 7 bases at J, leaving 6 bases unmatched. CDR3 coding DNA: TGTGCCAGCAGCCCCTTGCTAGCGGGAGGGAATGAGCAGTTCTTC. Its translation is CASSPLLAGGNEQFF.

This clonotype was picked up a small number of times. The V call is TRBV12-3 or TRBV12-4, the J call TRBJ2-2, with TRBD2 matching 12 bases. V trimming: 5 bases; J trimming: 3 bases; junction bases outside the gene matches: 13. The CDR3 runs to 19 residues. CDR3 coding DNA: TGTGCCAGCAGTCGAACTCGACCCGGACTAGCGGGGTACACCGGGGAGCTGTTTTTT. Translating gives CASSRTRPGLAGYTGELFF.

V usage is TRBV6-1 and J usage is TRBJ1-5, with a tentative D call TRBD1 (5 bases). V lost 6 bases, J lost 6 bases, and 18 bases lay in between. CDR1 and CDR2 (germline): MNHNS, SASEGT. The CDR3 consists of 15 residues. Written as DNA, the CDR3 is TGTGCCAGCAGGATACAGGCAGGGATCGCTCAGCCCCAGCATTTT. As protein: CASRIQAGIAQPQHF.

This clonotype was seen a few times. The rearrangement uses TRBV2 and TRBJ1-6, with 9 nucleotides matching TRBD1. J gave up 13 bases and V 7 bases, and 8 bases lay outside the gene matches. CDR3 length: 13 amino acids. Germline loops: CDR1 SNHLY, CDR2 FYNNEI. DNA of the CDR3: TGTGCCAGCACCCGACAGGGGGGTGAGCCCCTCCACTTT. Translated, it gives CASTRQGGEPLHF. The full variable domain, in which reference TRBV2 and TRBJ1-6 provide the parts outside the CDR3, is EPEVTQTPSHQVTQMGQEVILRCVPISNHLYFYWYRQILGQKVEFLVSFYNNEISEKSEIFDDQFSVERPDGSNFTLKIRSTKLEDSAMYFCASTRQGGEPLHFGNGTRLTVT.

The rearrangement links TRBV7-8 to TRBJ2-5, with 8 bases lining up with TRBD2. From germline, CDR1 is SGHVS and CDR2 FQNEAQ. The V gene end was trimmed by 2 bases and the J gene end by 5 bases; junction bases not matched to a gene: 22. The CDR3 is 20 residues long. The CDR3 DNA sequence: TGTGCCAGCAGCTTACTCCGTGCCGGCCTAGCGGGTGGAGGCGGTGAGACCCAGTACTTC. Translation gives CASSLLRAGLAGGGGETQYF.

The rearrangement uses TRBV18 and TRBJ1-2; D possibly corresponds to TRBD1 (5 bases). The CDR3 sequence is 13 residues long. CDR1 KGHSH and CDR2 LQKENI come from the germline V gene. The germline V and J ends were trimmed by 2 bases and 8 bases, with 12 bases remaining between them. CDR3 bases: TGTGCCAGCTCACCAGGGTTAGGGGACGGCTACACCTTC. Its translation is CASSPGLGDGYTF. Supplemented by reference TRBV18 and TRBJ1-2, the full variable domain reads NAGVMQNPRHLVRRRGQEARLRCSPMKGHSHVYWYRQLPEEGLKFMVYLQKENIIDESGMPKERFSAEFPKEGPSILRIQQVVRGDSAAYFCASSPGLGDGYTFGSGTRLTVV.

In its sample, this clonotype was seen many times. The chain carries TRBV24-1 and TRBJ2-1; 11 bases line up with TRBD1. V gave up 3 bases and J gave up 6 bases; unmatched junction bases: 9. The CDR3 extends over 17 amino acids. Looked up from germline, CDR1 is KGHDR and CDR2 is SFDVKD. The CDR3 is CATSDTVPGQGGNEQFF. The DNA of the CDR3 is TGTGCCACCAGTGATACAGTGCCGGGACAGGGGGGCAATGAGCAGTTCTTC.

The rearrangement joins TRBV12-3 or TRBV12-4 to TRBJ2-7, with 11 bases matching TRBD2. V dropped 5 bases and J dropped 9; count of bases not matched to a gene: 12. The CDR3 has 15 amino acids. CDR3 bases: TGTGCCAGCAGTCCCAGGACTAGCGGGCTCCGGGGGCAGTACTTC. Translated: CASSPRTSGLRGQYF.

The V gene is TRBV29-1, the J gene TRBJ1-2; D perhaps matches TRBD1 (5 bases). Trimming cost V 0 bases and J 4 bases, with 15 bases left between them. This CDR3 contains 15 residues. Germline V gene sequence: CDR1 SQVTM, CDR2 ANQGSEA. The DNA of the CDR3 is TGCAGCGTTGAAGATCCCGGCAGGGCCGGCTATGGCTACACCTTC. Amino acids: CSVEDPGRAGYGYTF.

The chain joins TRBV6-2 or TRBV6-3 to TRBJ1-1; D gene uncertain. The CDR3 contains 16 residues. Trimming stripped 3 bases from V and 4 bases from J, with 18 bases between. Germline V gene data show CDR1 as MNHEY and CDR2 as SVGEGT. The CDR3 loop reads CASSYPGKVLGTEAFF. CDR3 sequence (DNA): TGTGCCAGCAGTTATCCCGGGAAGGTGCTTGGCACTGAAGCTTTCTTT.

This clonotype was found a few times. The chain uses TRBV29-1 and TRBJ1-1, with TRBD1 matching 7 bases. The CDR3 contains 14 residues. The V gene end was trimmed by 0 bases and the J gene end by 4 bases; junction bases not matched to a gene: 5. CDR1 is SQVTM, CDR2 ANQGSEA, per germline. The CDR3 is CSVEDDRVVTEAFF. CDR3 DNA sequence: TGCAGCGTTGAAGATGACAGGGTAGTCACTGAAGCTTTCTTT.

The chain combines TRBV11-2 with TRBJ2-1, with TRBD2 matching over 9 bases. Germline V gives CDR1 SGHAT, CDR2 FQNNGV. There are 17 residues in the CDR3. The J segment lost 3 bases and the V segment lost 9 bases, leaving 15 bases of the junction unmatched. In nucleotides, the CDR3 is TGTGCCAGTGCTAGCGGGACGTCGGTCATACTCTACAATGAGCAGTTCTTC. It codes for CASASGTSVILYNEQFF.

This clonotype was seen a few times. The J gene is TRBJ2-2, the V gene TRBV20-1; D may correspond to TRBD1 or TRBD2 (6 bases each). This CDR3 is built from 17 residues. Germline-derived CDR1 and CDR2 are DFQATT and SNEGSKA (reference sequence). V was clipped by 3 bases and J by 7 bases, with 24 bases between them. The CDR3 region has the DNA TGCAGTGCTAGTACCCCCCGGGGGCAGGTTTTTAGCGGGGAGCTGTTTTTT. It is translated as CSASTPRGQVFSGELFF.

CDR3 nucleotides: TGCGCCAGCAGCTTGGGCGCTAGCGGGAGTGGAGAGACCCAGTACTTC. Translating it yields CASSLGASGSGETQYF. The J gene is TRBJ2-5, the V gene TRBV5-1; 10 bases fit TRBD2. After removal of 0 bases from V and 4 bases from J, the junction contained 6 bases not matched to a gene. There are 16 residues in the CDR3. Germline V gives CDR1 SGHRS, CDR2 YFSETQ.

The genes are TRBV12-5 and TRBJ2-1; tentative D call: TRBD1 (6 bases). Trimming cost V 2 bases and J 8 bases, with 10 bases left between them. The CDR3 has 13 residues. Germline CDR1 and CDR2: LGHNT and FRNRAP. The CDR3, as DNA: TGTGCTAGTGGTTTGTTCACAGGGTATGAGCAGTTCTTC. This sequence encodes CASGLFTGYEQFF. Combining the CDR3 with reference TRBV12-5 and TRBJ2-1 gives the whole variable domain DARVTQTPRHKVTEMGQEVTMRCQPILGHNTVFWYRQTMMQGLELLAYFRNRAPLDDSGMPKDRFSAEMPDATLATLKIQPSEPRDSAVYFCASGLFTGYEQFFGPGTRLTVL.

In its sample, this clonotype was seen many times. This chain links TRBV7-9 with TRBJ1-1; D is undetermined. Germline CDR1 is SEHNR and CDR2 is FQNEAQ (reference sequence). The CDR3 length is 14 residues. Trimming took off 2 bases at V and 1 base at J, with 8 bases between the two ends. The CDR3: CASSLTPQNTEAFF. The CDR3 bases are TGTGCCAGCAGCTTAACCCCACAGAACACTGAAGCTTTCTTT. The full variable domain, with the rest looked up from reference TRBV7-9 and TRBJ1-1, is DTGVSQNPRHKITKRGQNVTFRCDPISEHNRLYWYRQTLGQGPEFLTYFQNEAQLEKSRLLSDRFSAERPKGSFSTLEIQRTEQGDSAMYLCASSLTPQNTEAFFGQGTRLTVV.

The chain has TRBV12-3 or TRBV12-4 and TRBJ2-3, with D unresolved. The V end was cut by 5 bases, the J end by 2 bases, with 17 bases between. This CDR3 is 16 amino acids long. CDR3 DNA: TGTGCCAGCAGTCGCCGACTCCGCGGACCCACAGATACGCAGTATTTT. Residues: CASSRRLRGPTDTQYF.

The chain has TRBV6-5 and TRBJ1-3; D might be TRBD1 (6 bases). The V and J ends lost 0 bases and 4 bases respectively, with 13 bases between them. The CDR3 extends over 16 amino acids. From germline, CDR1 is MNHEY and CDR2 SVGAGI. The CDR3 is CASSYSSTGSGNTIYF. The CDR3 DNA follows: TGTGCCAGCAGTTACTCGAGTACAGGGTCAGGAAACACCATATATTTT.

This chain links TRBV14 with TRBJ2-1, with 8 bases aligning to TRBD2. The CDR3 runs to 17 residues. Germline CDR1 is SGHDN and CDR2 is FVKESK. The ends lost 5 bases at V and 1 base at J; junction bases unmatched: 10. CDR3 residues: CASSSRGGLDSYNEQFF. The CDR3 bases are TGTGCCAGCAGCTCGAGGGGGGGACTAGATTCCTACAATGAGCAGTTCTTC.

The chain is built from TRBV3-1 and TRBJ1-1; D is unclear. V lost 3 bases to trimming and J lost 6 bases, with 11 bases between them. The CDR3 consists of 13 residues. CDR1 LGHDT and CDR2 YNNKEL come from the germline V gene (reference sequence). CDR3 region: CASSHRLGSEAFF. The CDR3 DNA reads as TGTGCCAGCAGCCACCGACTTGGGTCTGAAGCTTTCTTT. The full variable domain, with the rest looked up from reference TRBV3-1 and TRBJ1-1, is DTAVSQTPKYLVTQMGNDKSIKCEQNLGHDTMYWYKQDSKKFLKIMFSYNNKELIINETVPNRFSPKSPDKAHLNLHINSLELGDSAVYFCASSHRLGSEAFFGQGTRLTVV.

This clonotype was observed many times. This chain's CDR3 is CAISKLSGQNYEQYF. DNA of the CDR3: TGTGCCATCAGTAAGCTCTCGGGACAGAACTACGAGCAGTACTTC. The chain has TRBV10-3 and TRBJ2-7, with 7 bases aligning to TRBD1. Germline CDR1 ENHRY, CDR2 SYGVKD. This CDR3 is 15 amino acids long. V lost 5 bases, J lost 3 bases, and 10 bases stayed unmatched.

This clonotype was recorded once. This chain joins TRBV2 and TRBJ1-6, with 8 bases fitting TRBD1. Germline V gene data show CDR1 as SNHLY and CDR2 as FYNNEI. This CDR3 is 15 amino acids long. Trimming cost V 4 bases and J 7 bases; bases outside gene matches: 6. Written as DNA, the CDR3 is TGTGCCAGCAGTGTAACAGGGGGTGGAAATTCACCCCTCCACTTT. Protein: CASSVTGGGNSPLHF.

This clonotype was observed a handful of times. V usage is TRBV7-8 and J usage is TRBJ2-1; tentatively, D is TRBD1 (5 bases). The CDR3 is made up of 14 amino acids. Germline-derived CDR1 and CDR2 are SGHVS and FQNEAQ. The V end was cut by 3 bases, the J end by 8 bases, with 14 bases between. CDR3: CASSFGPWTYEQFF. The CDR3 coding sequence is TGTGCCAGCAGCTTTGGCCCCTGGACATATGAGCAGTTCTTC.